This T cell receptor (beta chain) was retrieved from a study of early T cells in non-severe SARS-CoV-2 infection. The V gene lost 3 bases and the J gene lost 3 bases, with 12 bases spanning the gap. This CDR3 contains 14 residues. CDR1 is MNHEY, CDR2 SMNVEV, per germline (reference sequence). This clonotype was seen a handful of times. A single record per CDR3 protein comes from TCRdb applying MiXCR to the 5' RACE reads. The sample records about 63,000 distinct CDR3 sequences, around 13% being singletons. This TCR came from an adult who was a healthcare worker with PCR-confirmed SARS-CoV-2 infection or an uninfected control (not recorded which). The V gene is TRBV27, the J gene TRBJ2-7; D could derive from TRBD1 or TRBD2 (5 bases each). Material: whole blood. The CDR3 nucleotides read TGTGCCAGCAGTTTCGGGACGACCTTCTACGAGCAGTACTTC. Translation gives CASSFGTTFYEQYF.